One and the same sample provided the 29 T cell receptor beta chains below, sequenced in a study of regulatory T cells in long-lasting Graves disease. With iRepertoire HTBI primers and Arm-PCR of CDR3 regions, TCR beta libraries were built. MiXCR was run by TCRdb on the multiplex PCR reads, yielding one entry per CDR3 protein. This repertoire shows about 560,000 distinct CDR3 sequences, about 16% found once; its top ten account for 9.5% to 15%. As for time point: newly diagnosed GD, antithyroid drugs for less than 3 months. PBMC-extracted RNA yielded the TCR library. These sequences were also reported in another study, on T cells in Graves' hyperthyroidism and ophthalmopathy.

Sequences were derived from peripheral blood mononuclear cells (PBMCs), sampled at new diagnosis, from a patient treated with antithyroid drugs. These receptors came from a man aged 18 to 29 with Graves disease.

CDR3 sequence: CASSVAPSSSYEQYF. CDR3 sequence (DNA): TGTGCCAGCAGCGTAGCGCCCTCAAGCTCCTACGAGCAGTACTTC. The chain uses TRBV9 and TRBJ2-7, with D uncertain. Trimming took off 0 bases at V and 0 bases at J, with 10 bases between the two ends. The CDR3 totals 15 residues. Germline values: CDR1 SGDLS, CDR2 YYNGEE.

This clonotype was counted at least ten times. The chain joins TRBV28 to TRBJ2-3, with 11 positions matching TRBD2. The trim removed 5 bases at V and 6 bases at J, leaving 7 bases unmatched. The length of the CDR3 is 15 residues. CDR1 and CDR2 from the germline V gene are MDHEN and SYDVKM. In nucleotides, the CDR3 is TGTGCCAGCAGTCTACTAGCGGGAGTGGTGGATACGCAGTATTTT. It is translated as CASSLLAGVVDTQYF.

This clonotype was recorded many times. The chain uses TRBV11-2 and TRBJ1-1; 9 bases fit TRBD1. The CDR3 length is 15 residues. Germline assignment: CDR1 SGHAT and CDR2 FQNNGV. V dropped 5 bases and J dropped 7; count of bases not matched to a gene: 11. The CDR3 nucleotides are TGTGCCAGCAGCAAACGCGGGACAGGGAAGGGTGAAGCTTTCTTT. This gives the protein CASSKRGTGKGEAFF.

The rearrangement joins TRBV12-3 or TRBV12-4 to TRBJ1-2; D unclear. The CDR3 loop spans 15 amino acids. V was cut by 7 bases and J by 2 bases, with 17 bases left in between. The CDR3 loop reads CASTQRKYTNYGYTF. CDR3 nucleotide sequence: TGTGCCAGCACCCAAAGAAAGTACACAAACTATGGCTACACCTTC.

This clonotype was seen ten or more times. V and J are TRBV30 and TRBJ2-1; TRBD2 matches at 7 bases. Unmatched junction bases numbered 3, after V lost 4 bases and J lost 6 bases. The germline V gene encodes CDR1 GTSNPN and CDR2 SVGIG (reference sequence). The CDR3 is made up of 12 amino acids. The DNA of the CDR3 is TGTGCCTGGACTAGCGGCTCCAATGAGCAGTTCTTC. Translated: CAWTSGSNEQFF.

There are many counts of this clonotype. The genes are TRBV11-3 and TRBJ2-1; 9 bases fit TRBD2. The CDR3 has 13 amino acids. With 4 bases clipped from V and 7 bases from J, the junction kept 2 bases outside the gene matches. CDR1 is SGHNT and CDR2 is YENEEA in the germline V gene. CDR3 coding DNA: TGTGCCAGCAGCTCCCTAGCGGGAAATGAGCAGTTCTTC. Protein sequence: CASSSLAGNEQFF.

This clonotype was seen ten or more times. The CDR3 sequence: CATRSSSGSTYEQYF. DNA for the CDR3: TGTGCCACCCGGTCGTCTAGCGGGAGTACCTACGAGCAGTACTTC. The rearrangement links TRBV7-8 to TRBJ2-7; the match to TRBD2 covers 10 bases. V shed 10 bases, J shed 2 bases, and the junction held 11 bases outside the gene matches. The CDR3 runs to 15 residues. In germline, CDR1 is SGHVS, CDR2 FQNEAQ. The full variable domain, rest sourced from reference TRBV7-8 and TRBJ2-7, is GAGVSQSPRYKVAKRGQDVALRCDPISGHVSLFWYQQALGQGPEFLTYFQNEAQLDKSGLPSDRFFAERPEGSVSTLKIQRTQQEDSAVYLCATRSSSGSTYEQYFGPGTRLTVT.

In its sample, this clonotype ranks as medium-sized (0.01 to 0.1%). CDR3 DNA: TGTGCCAGCAGTGAACATGCCAAAGAATGGGCTTTCTTT. The encoded protein is CASSEHAKEWAFF. The chain uses TRBV6-1 and TRBJ1-1; no firm D call. The V and J ends lost 2 bases and 11 bases respectively, with 15 bases between them. The germline V gene has CDR1 MNHNS and CDR2 SASEGT. This CDR3 has 13 residues.

In its sample, this clonotype was seen a few times. The junction and the germline gene differ at one end; a read error may be behind it. This rearrangement joins TRBV7-9 to TRBJ2-1; 8 bases are shared with TRBD2. Germline values: CDR1 SEHNR, CDR2 FQNEAQ (reference sequence). The CDR3 length is 15 residues. This CDR3 is CASSSGLAQTNEQFF. DNA for the CDR3: TGTGCTAGCAGCTCCGGACTAGCACAGACCAATGAGCAGTTCTTC.

In this sample, this clonotype turned up many times. The chain employs TRBV5-1 and TRBJ2-1, with 9 nucleotides matching TRBD1. The CDR3 is 15 amino acids. The germline V gene encodes CDR1 SGHRS and CDR2 YFSETQ. Germline trimming cut 4 bases from V and 5 bases from J; bases unmatched to any gene: 7. The CDR3 loop reads CASSRTGDVDNEQFF. The CDR3, as DNA: TGCGCCAGCAGCAGGACAGGGGACGTTGACAATGAGCAGTTCTTC. The whole variable domain, filled in from reference TRBV5-1 and TRBJ2-1, reads KAGVTQTPRYLIKTRGQQVTLSCSPISGHRSVSWYQQTPGQGLQFLFEYFSETQRNKGNFPGRFSGRQFSNSRSEMNVSTLELGDSALYLCASSRTGDVDNEQFFGPGTRLTVL.

This clonotype was detected a few times. The chain has TRBV13 and TRBJ2-2; D is unresolved. The germline gives CDR1 PRHDT, CDR2 FYEKMQ (reference sequence). Trimming shortened V by 2 bases and J by 7 bases, and 17 bases separated the two germline ends. CDR3 length: 16 amino acids. In nucleotides, the CDR3 is TGTGCCAGCAGCTTAATGTTCTATAAGGACGGCGGGGAGCTGTTTTTT. Its protein product is CASSLMFYKDGGELFF.

The chain recombines TRBV3-1 with TRBJ2-7; D not resolved. With 4 bases removed from V and 1 base from J, the gap between germline ends came to 11 bases. Germline CDR1 and CDR2: LGHDT and YNNKEL (reference sequence). This CDR3 is 14 amino acids long. CDR3 sequence reads: CASSPDDRSYEQYF. DNA for the CDR3: TGTGCCAGCAGCCCCGACGACCGTTCCTACGAGCAGTACTTC.

The CDR3 DNA follows: TGTGCCAGCAGTGATCGGCTCGCGAACACCGGGGAGCTGTTTTTT. This gives the protein CASSDRLANTGELFF. V and J are TRBV6-1 and TRBJ2-2; no firm D call. With 3 bases removed from V and 0 bases from J, the gap between germline ends came to 8 bases. CDR1 MNHNS and CDR2 SASEGT come from the germline V gene. The CDR3 has 15 amino acids.

This clonotype was seen at least ten times. This chain uses TRBV3-1 with TRBJ2-3; D perhaps matches TRBD1 (6 bases). V was clipped by 6 bases and J by 2 bases, with 12 bases between them. Germline CDR1 and CDR2: LGHDT and YNNKEL (reference sequence). This CDR3 has 14 residues. The CDR3 loop reads CASRHRDNTDTQYF. CDR3 nucleotides: TGTGCCAGCAGACACCGGGACAACACAGATACGCAGTATTTT.

In its sample, this clonotype was seen a few times. This rearrangement joins TRBV10-3 to TRBJ2-1, with TRBD1 identical over 7 bases. V lost 3 bases, J lost 9 bases, and 5 bases stayed unmatched. There are 13 residues in the CDR3. Germline-derived CDR1 and CDR2 are ENHRY and SYGVKD. The CDR3 reads CAISEDRELEQFF. In nucleotides, the CDR3 is TGTGCCATCAGTGAAGACAGGGAGCTTGAGCAGTTCTTC.

This clonotype has just a few counts. The V and J genes are TRBV11-2 and TRBJ1-1; a possible D gene is TRBD1 (5 bases). V lost 5 bases and J 0 bases, leaving 13 bases between the germline ends. This CDR3 has 15 residues. CDR1 is SGHAT, CDR2 FQNNGV, per germline. DNA of the CDR3: TGTGCCAGCAGCCTACGATGGGGGGTGAACACTGAAGCTTTCTTT. Amino acid sequence: CASSLRWGVNTEAFF. Combining the CDR3 with reference TRBV11-2 and TRBJ1-1 gives the whole variable domain EAGVAQSPRYKIIEKRQSVAFWCNPISGHATLYWYQQILGQGPKLLIQFQNNGVVDDSQLPKDRFSAERLKGVDSTLKIQPAKLEDSAVYLCASSLRWGVNTEAFFGQGTRLTVV.

V gene TRBV20-1 combines with J gene TRBJ2-1, with unresolved D. CDR1 is DFQATT and CDR2 is SNEGSKA in the germline V gene (reference sequence). The V gene lost 1 base and the J gene lost 0 bases, with 16 bases spanning the gap. There are 17 residues in the CDR3. Here the CDR3 DNA reads TGCAGTGCTAGAGGCGCAGACCGTGACAACTCCTACAATGAGCAGTTCTTC. Translation: CSARGADRDNSYNEQFF.

The rearrangement uses TRBV27 and TRBJ2-1; 13 positions agree with TRBD2. The CDR3 totals 15 residues. V lost 10 bases to trimming and J lost 2 bases; unmatched junction nucleotides: 5. Germline lookup yields CDR1 MNHEY and CDR2 SMNVEV (reference sequence). CDR3 coding DNA: TGTGCCATCGGACTAGCGGGAGCCCCCTACAATGAGCAGTTCTTC. It is translated as CAIGLAGAPYNEQFF.

This clonotype appeared many times. The chain is built from TRBV12-3 or TRBV12-4 and TRBJ1-2, with a possible D match to TRBD1 (5 bases). The CDR3 is 17 residues long. Trimming removed 5 bases from V and 0 bases from J, with 19 bases in between. This CDR3 is CASSRGVGSTSNYGYTF. The DNA for the CDR3 is TGTGCCAGCAGTAGGGGAGTCGGGAGTACCTCTAACTATGGCTACACCTTC.

The chain couples TRBV20-1 to TRBJ1-5; 7 positions agree with TRBD1. V lost 6 bases and J lost 2; bases outside the gene matches: 4. Germline assignment: CDR1 DFQATT and CDR2 SNEGSKA (reference sequence). The CDR3 length is 13 residues. This CDR3 is CSASGQGNQPQHF. The CDR3 nucleotides read TGCAGTGCCTCTGGACAGGGCAATCAGCCCCAGCATTTT.

This clonotype was counted between two and nine times. The chain employs TRBV5-4 and TRBJ1-5, with D tentatively TRBD1 (6 bases). The CDR3 extends over 15 amino acids. CDR1 and CDR2 from the germline V gene are SGHNT and YYREEE (reference sequence). V was trimmed by 4 bases and J by 4 bases, leaving 15 bases between them. This chain's CDR3 is CASSRGGGGNQPQHF. CDR3 nucleotide sequence: TGTGCCAGCAGCCGGGGAGGGGGAGGGAATCAGCCCCAGCATTTT.

This clonotype was detected only a few times. The gene calls are TRBV19 and TRBJ2-3, with TRBD1 matching over 7 bases. The CDR3 is made up of 14 amino acids. V dropped 9 bases and J dropped 0; count of bases not matched to a gene: 6. Germline CDR1 reads LNHDA; CDR2 reads SQIVND (reference sequence). The CDR3 loop reads CASRQGVSTDTQYF. The CDR3 nucleotides are TGTGCCAGCAGACAGGGTGTAAGCACAGATACGCAGTATTTT.

In this sample, this clonotype turned up many times. The J gene is TRBJ2-2, the V gene TRBV3-1; the match to TRBD2 covers 11 bases. The CDR3 has 15 amino acids. Germline assignment: CDR1 LGHDT and CDR2 YNNKEL (reference sequence). Trimming took 2 bases from V and 6 from J; bases not matched to a gene: 2. The CDR3: CASSQHSGRAGELFF. CDR3 DNA sequence: TGTGCCAGCAGCCAACATAGCGGGAGGGCCGGGGAGCTGTTTTTT.

This clonotype has ten or more counts. The rearrangement joins TRBV20-1 to TRBJ2-7; 9 bases agree with TRBD2. CDR1 is DFQATT and CDR2 is SNEGSKA in the germline V gene (reference sequence). The V and J ends lost 1 base and 6 bases, in that order; junction bases with no gene match: 7. The CDR3 extends over 14 amino acids. For the CDR3, the DNA is TGCAGTGCTAGAGTGTTAGCGGGAGTTGGCGAGCAGTACTTC. Translating gives CSARVLAGVGEQYF.

This chain joins TRBV5-4 and TRBJ2-5; D ambiguous. The CDR3 is made up of 17 amino acids. The germline V gene has CDR1 SGHNT and CDR2 YYREEE (reference sequence). V lost 2 bases, J lost 5 bases, and 22 bases lay in between. CDR3 sequence (DNA): TGTGCCAGCAGCTTATCTCGTCCGCCAGGTCGAGTGGAGACCCAGTACTTC. Protein product: CASSLSRPPGRVETQYF.

This clonotype was observed a handful of times. This chain uses TRBV18 with TRBJ1-3, with 11 positions matching TRBD1. After removal of 5 bases from V and 3 bases from J, the junction contained 6 bases not matched to a gene. Germline assignment: CDR1 KGHSH and CDR2 LQKENI. The CDR3 is made up of 16 amino acids. The CDR3 DNA follows: TGTGCCAGCTCAAAGGACAGGGGGCTCGGTGGAAACACCATATATTTT. Protein: CASSKDRGLGGNTIYF.

This clonotype was detected only a few times. The chain combines TRBV12-3 or TRBV12-4 with TRBJ2-5; either TRBD1 or TRBD2 may fit D (6 bases each). Trimming shortened V by 3 bases and J by 1 base, and 12 bases separated the two germline ends. This CDR3 has 15 residues. This CDR3 reads CASSFGGPSQETQYF. In DNA form, the CDR3 reads TGTGCCAGCAGTTTTGGGGGGCCCTCCCAAGAGACCCAGTACTTC.

This clonotype was counted only a few times. The V call is TRBV14, the J call TRBJ2-7; D is possibly TRBD2 (5 bases). The CDR3 is made up of 16 amino acids. Germline V lookup: CDR1 SGHDN, CDR2 FVKESK. V lost 1 base and J 2 bases, leaving 15 bases between the germline ends. CDR3 nucleotides: TGTGCCAGCAGCCAAGCGGAGGCTGGATCCCCCTACGAGCAGTACTTC. Encoded protein: CASSQAEAGSPYEQYF.

This clonotype was observed a few times. The chain uses TRBV4-1 and TRBJ1-2; no clear D. CDR3 length equals 11 residues. Germline CDR1 and CDR2: MGHRA and YSYEKL. V was cut by 1 base and J by 13 bases, with 10 bases left in between. CDR3 sequence reads: CASSQGPRGTF. CDR3 DNA: TGCGCCAGCAGCCAAGGGCCGAGAGGCACCTTC.